The subject of this entry is one T cell receptor beta chain. Its antigen is as yet unknown. Germline V gene lookup returns CDR1 MNHNS and CDR2 SASEGT. Deletions cut 3 bases from V and 6 bases from J, with 15 bases between. This CDR3 comprises 14 residues. Amplification used 60 Vbeta primers and 13 Jbeta primers. Produced via immunoSEQ multiplex PCR; TCRdb's table is partial and in-frame only. The repertoire consists of over 80,000 clones, with roughly four fifths occurring once and the leading ten covering roughly 3.5%. The data are from a study of cytomegalovirus exposure and HLA in healthy donors. The study's findings and limits: TCR sequences were mostly rare, though some public TCRs occurred in many donors. An analysis that was carried out later associated fewer than 20,000 TCR beta sequences with HLA alleles at 0.05 false discovery rate.

The sequencing input was PBMCs. This chain uses TRBV6-1 with TRBJ2-7, with D possibly being TRBD2 (5 bases). This clonotype was obtained from a man aged 35 to 55 in good health and CMV-seronegative. Here the CDR3 reads CASSERRITVEQYF. CDR3 in DNA: TGTGCCAGCAGTGAGCGGAGGATAACAGTCGAGCAGTACTTC.